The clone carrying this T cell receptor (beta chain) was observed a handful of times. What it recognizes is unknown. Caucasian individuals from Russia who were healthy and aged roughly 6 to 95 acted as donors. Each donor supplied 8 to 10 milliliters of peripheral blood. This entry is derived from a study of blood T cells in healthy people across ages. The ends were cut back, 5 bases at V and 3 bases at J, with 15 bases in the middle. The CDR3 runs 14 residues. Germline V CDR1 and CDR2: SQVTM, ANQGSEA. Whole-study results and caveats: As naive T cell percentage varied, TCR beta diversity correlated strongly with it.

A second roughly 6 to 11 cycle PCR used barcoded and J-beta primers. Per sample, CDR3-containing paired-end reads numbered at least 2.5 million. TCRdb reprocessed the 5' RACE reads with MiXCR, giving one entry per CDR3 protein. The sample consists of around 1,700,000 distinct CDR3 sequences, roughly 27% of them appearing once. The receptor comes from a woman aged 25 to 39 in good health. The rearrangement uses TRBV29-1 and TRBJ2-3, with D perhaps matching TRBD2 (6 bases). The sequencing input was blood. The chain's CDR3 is CSVLPGLTTDTQYF. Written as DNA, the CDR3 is TGCAGCGTTCTTCCGGGACTGACTACAGATACGCAGTATTTT.